The 19 T cell receptor beta chains reported below all come from one sample, sequenced in a study of cytomegalovirus exposure and HLA in healthy donors. Clones were sequenced by immunoSEQ multiplex PCR, and TCRdb holds only the in-frame ones, with some missing. The data contain tens of thousands of clones, over 85% of them singletons. Sequenced sample: PBMCs. These receptors all come from a woman younger than 35 in good health and CMV-seropositive.

V gene TRBV14 combines with J gene TRBJ2-1, with 7 bases lining up with TRBD2. The trim removed 3 bases at V and 0 bases at J, leaving 8 bases unmatched. The germline V gene encodes CDR1 SGHDN and CDR2 FVKESK. The CDR3 extends over 17 amino acids. CDR3 residues: CASSHSAGVGSYNEQFF. The CDR3 DNA reads TGTGCCAGCAGCCACAGCGCGGGAGTAGGCTCCTACAATGAGCAGTTCTTC.

The chain has TRBV5-1 and TRBJ2-2; TRBD1 aligns across 7 bases. CDR3 length: 15 amino acids. After removal of 4 bases from V and 6 bases from J, the junction contained 9 bases not matched to a gene. Germline CDR1 and CDR2: SGHRS and YFSETQ. CDR3 sequence reads: CASSADRVGAGELFF. The CDR3 DNA sequence: TGCGCCAGCAGCGCAGACAGGGTTGGAGCCGGGGAGCTGTTTTTT.

Written as DNA, the CDR3 is TGTGCCAGTAGTAACCGGGACAGCTCTGGAAACACCATATATTTT. Translation: CASSNRDSSGNTIYF. The chain combines TRBV19 with TRBJ1-3, with 7 bases fitting TRBD1. The CDR3 is made up of 15 amino acids. Per germline, CDR1 LNHDA and CDR2 SQIVND (reference sequence). V lost 4 bases to trimming and J lost 0 bases; unmatched junction nucleotides: 3.

This clone occurred once. CDR3 in amino acids: CASQKREGRPGELFF. The CDR3 nucleotides are TGTGCCAGTCAAAAGCGGGAGGGCCGACCCGGGGAGCTGTTTTTT. The gene calls are TRBV19 and TRBJ2-2; 10 bases align to TRBD2. This CDR3 spans 15 amino acids. From germline, CDR1 is LNHDA and CDR2 SQIVND (reference sequence). V shed 8 bases and J 6 bases; nucleotides not matched to a gene: 9.

The chain combines TRBV13 with TRBJ2-2; D perhaps matches TRBD2 (5 bases). Trimming removed 3 bases at V and 5 bases at J, with 16 bases between. The CDR3 length is 16 residues. Per the germline V gene, CDR1 is PRHDT and CDR2 is FYEKMQ (reference sequence). The CDR3 coding sequence is TGTGCCAGCAGCTTGAGGGTCTTTAGTCGAACCGGGGAGCTGTTTTTT. Protein: CASSLRVFSRTGELFF.

Comment on this clone: Other DNA variants within this sample encode the same CDR3. CDR3 residues: CSVETGGFYEQYF. In DNA, the CDR3 is TGCAGCGTTGAGACAGGGGGGTTCTACGAGCAGTACTTC. This rearrangement joins TRBV29-1 to TRBJ2-7; 9 bases line up with TRBD1. CDR1 and CDR2 from the germline V gene are SQVTM and ANQGSEA. This CDR3 has 13 residues. V gave up 3 bases and J gave up 3 bases; unmatched junction bases: 3.

The chain carries TRBV27 and TRBJ2-7, with TRBD2 matching 8 bases. The length of the CDR3 is 16 residues. J lost 3 bases, V lost 5 bases, and 12 bases had no gene match. The V gene's germline CDR1 is MNHEY and CDR2 SMNVEV (reference sequence). In DNA form, the CDR3 reads TGTGCCAGCAGTCTACGGCTGCGGGGGGTAATCTACGAGCAGTACTTC. This translates into CASSLRLRGVIYEQYF.

The chain is built from TRBV10-1 and TRBJ2-3, with unresolved D. V dropped 2 bases and J dropped 0 bases, with 3 bases sitting between them. CDR3 length equals 13 residues. Per germline, CDR1 WNHNN and CDR2 SYGVQD (reference sequence). CDR3 in DNA: TGCGCCAGCAGTGAGCGTAGCACAGATACGCAGTATTTT. It encodes CASSERSTDTQYF.

This clone was counted between two and nine times. The chain employs TRBV6-4 and TRBJ2-1; 8 nucleotides match TRBD2. Germline CDR1 is MRHNA and CDR2 is SNTAGT. The trim removed 3 bases at V and 4 bases at J, leaving 5 bases unmatched. The CDR3 covers 15 residues. CDR3 sequence reads: CASSERGEGYNEQFF. CDR3 nucleotides: TGTGCCAGCAGTGAGCGGGGGGAAGGTTACAATGAGCAGTTCTTC.

The rearrangement uses TRBV5-6 and TRBJ2-3, with D maybe TRBD1 (6 bases). The CDR3 is made up of 14 amino acids. The V gene's germline CDR1 is SGHDT and CDR2 YYEEEE. V gave up 5 bases and J gave up 4 bases, with 14 bases separating them. CDR3 residues: CASSLTGKSDTQYF. The CDR3 DNA reads as TGTGCCAGCAGTCTCACAGGGAAGTCAGATACGCAGTATTTT. The full variable domain, in which reference TRBV5-6 and TRBJ2-3 provide the parts outside the CDR3, is DAGVTQSPTHLIKTRGQQVTLRCSPKSGHDTVSWYQQALGQGPQFIFQYYEEEERQRGNFPDRFSGHQFPNYSSELNVNALLLGDSALYLCASSLTGKSDTQYFGPGTRLTVL.

The J gene is TRBJ1-2, the V gene TRBV2; tentatively, D is TRBD1 (5 bases). V lost 6 bases, J lost 4 bases, and 18 bases lay in between. Germline V gene data show CDR1 as SNHLY and CDR2 as FYNNEI. CDR3 length equals 15 residues. The CDR3 loop reads CASRSSGVSSYGYTF. The CDR3 bases are TGTGCCAGCAGATCGTCGGGGGTCTCTAGCTATGGCTACACCTTC.

The chain couples TRBV16 to TRBJ2-1; 10 nucleotides match TRBD2. This CDR3 spans 15 amino acids. Per the germline V gene, CDR1 is KGHSY and CDR2 is FQNENV. Trimming at V came to 2 bases and at J to 4 bases, leaving 2 bases not matched to a gene. CDR3 protein: CASSQTSGDYNEQFF. The CDR3 coding sequence is TGTGCCAGCAGCCAAACTAGCGGGGATTACAATGAGCAGTTCTTC. Together with reference TRBV16 and TRBJ2-1, the CDR3 gives the full variable domain: GEEVAQTPKHLVRGEGQKAKLYCAPIKGHSYVFWYQQVLKNEFKFLISFQNENVFDETGMPKERFSAKCLPNSPCSLEIQATKLEDSAVYFCASSQTSGDYNEQFFGPGTRLTVL.

The chain recombines TRBV28 with TRBJ2-2, with 9 bases aligning to TRBD1. CDR1 MDHEN and CDR2 SYDVKM come from the germline V gene. There are 15 residues in the CDR3. V shed 8 bases, J shed 5 bases, and the junction held 9 bases outside the gene matches. CDR3 loop: CASRGQGPFTGELFF. CDR3 nucleotide sequence: TGTGCCAGCCGGGGACAGGGTCCGTTTACCGGGGAGCTGTTTTTT.

The V gene is TRBV11-2, the J gene TRBJ1-4; D remains unclear. Germline V gene data show CDR1 as SGHAT and CDR2 as FQNNGV. The length of the CDR3 is 16 residues. Between the trimmed V and J ends, which lost 5 bases and 4 bases, there was a span of 17 bases. CDR3 in DNA: TGTGCCAGCAGCCCGAGTGGCAGCGCGCTTAATGAAAAACTGTTTTTT. It translates to CASSPSGSALNEKLFF.

The chain is built from TRBV25-1 and TRBJ1-2, with TRBD1 as a possible D gene (5 bases). Trimming removed 6 bases at V and 2 bases at J, with 13 bases between. Germline V gives CDR1 MGHDK, CDR2 SYGVNS. This CDR3 region has 14 residues. The CDR3 DNA follows: TGTGCCAGCAGCGATAGTAACAGGAACTATGGCTACACCTTC. Translation gives CASSDSNRNYGYTF.

The chain is built from TRBV5-4 and TRBJ2-7; 10 bases agree with TRBD1. Germline CDR1 SGHNT, CDR2 YYREEE (reference sequence). V dropped 4 bases and J dropped 3; count of bases not matched to a gene: 7. This CDR3 has 15 residues. The CDR3 here is CASSQTGGEYYEQYF. The CDR3 DNA reads as TGTGCCAGCAGCCAGACAGGGGGCGAGTACTACGAGCAGTACTTC.

V gene TRBV5-1 combines with J gene TRBJ1-3; 8 nucleotides line up with TRBD1. J gave up 4 bases and V 4 bases, and 4 bases lay outside the gene matches. The CDR3 contains 14 residues. From germline, CDR1 is SGHRS and CDR2 YFSETQ. The CDR3 coding sequence is TGCGCCAGCAGCCAGGGGGCTCAAGGAAACACCATATATTTT. It encodes CASSQGAQGNTIYF.

The chain links TRBV19 to TRBJ1-5; D might be TRBD1 (6 bases). Trimming removed 8 bases from V and 6 bases from J, with 14 bases in between. CDR3 size: 13 residues. Germline V gene sequence: CDR1 LNHDA, CDR2 SQIVND (reference sequence). CDR3 protein: CASGGALSQPQHF. The CDR3 region has the DNA TGTGCCAGTGGGGGGGCTCTTAGTCAGCCCCAGCATTTT.

This chain links TRBV28 with TRBJ2-7; 7 bases match TRBD1. The junction had 24 bases not matched to a gene; V was cut back by 5 bases and J by 2 bases. CDR1 and CDR2 from the germline V gene are MDHEN and SYDVKM. CDR3 length: 20 residues. The CDR3 DNA reads TGTGCCAGCAGTGTCCCTAGGTTACCTCGGGACAGTCTAGCACCCTACGAGCAGTACTTC. Protein sequence: CASSVPRLPRDSLAPYEQYF.